This T cell receptor (beta chain) stems from a study of metastatic and nonmetastatic thyroid tumors. Within the sample, this clone is medium-sized. The CDR3 is 15 residues long. V lost 0 bases, J lost 7 bases, and 15 bases lay in between. CDR1 and CDR2 (germline): LGHDT, YNNKEL (reference sequence). TCRdb reanalyzed the PCR reads with MiXCR. The sample records about 3,500 clones, approximately 40% being singletons. Before thyroid surgery, none of the patients had received any treatment. Sequenced: adjacent normal tissue. The chain has TRBV3-1 and TRBJ1-1; D may be TRBD1 (6 bases). The receptor was isolated from a male donor with papillary thyroid cancer or a benign thyroid nodule (not recorded which). Some clones in this sample may be carry-over from other donors' samples. The CDR3 protein is CASSQDRDRDIEAFF. CDR3 DNA: TGTGCCAGCAGCCAAGATCGGGACCGGGACATTGAAGCTTTCTTT.